This entry lists 29 T cell receptor beta chains sequenced from one sample in a study of blood T cell repertoires in COVID-19. Clones were sequenced by immunoSEQ multiplex PCR, and TCRdb holds only the in-frame ones, with some missing. The sample consists of under 250,000 clones, under 85% of them appearing once. The material sequenced was peripheral blood. The receptors here all came from a man younger than 40 who had recovered from COVID-19.

In its sample, this clone was seen a few times. This chain connects TRBV2 to TRBJ2-3; D possibly corresponds to TRBD2 (6 bases). Trimming removed 7 bases from V and 6 bases from J, with 17 bases in between. Per the germline V gene, CDR1 is SNHLY and CDR2 is FYNNEI. This CDR3 spans 14 amino acids. DNA of the CDR3: TGTGCCAGCATCCGTAGCGGAAACTGGGATACGCAGTATTTT. It encodes CASIRSGNWDTQYF.

This chain connects TRBV25-1 to TRBJ2-2; TRBD1 might be the D (6 bases). With 7 bases removed from V and 7 bases from J, the gap between germline ends came to 13 bases. Germline V gene data show CDR1 as MGHDK and CDR2 as SYGVNS. This CDR3 has 13 residues. CDR3 DNA: TGTGCCAGCAAACAGGGTGACATCGGGGAGCTGTTTTTT. Translating gives CASKQGDIGELFF.

The J gene is TRBJ2-3, the V gene TRBV5-1; 10 nucleotides match TRBD2. The germline CDR1 and CDR2 sequences are SGHRS and YFSETQ. This CDR3 has 16 residues. J lost 0 bases, V lost 1 base, and 2 bases had no gene match. CDR3 sequence: CASSLTSGDSTDTQYF. Here the CDR3 DNA reads TGCGCCAGCAGCTTGACTAGCGGGGACAGCACAGATACGCAGTATTTT.

The CDR3 nucleotides are TGTGCCAGCTCACCATCGGAGGGCTACACCTTC. Its translation is CASSPSEGYTF. The chain is built from TRBV18 and TRBJ1-2; D remains unclear. The germline V gene has CDR1 KGHSH and CDR2 LQKENI. CDR3 size: 11 residues. Trimming pared 2 bases from V and 8 bases from J, leaving 6 bases between.

The rearrangement joins TRBV6-5 to TRBJ2-7, with 8 nucleotides matching TRBD1. The junction had 13 bases not matched to a gene; V was cut back by 3 bases and J by 6 bases. Per the germline V gene, CDR1 is MNHEY and CDR2 is SVGAGI. CDR3 length equals 16 residues. The CDR3 spells CASSYSLGTGNSEQYF. CDR3 DNA: TGTGCCAGCAGTTATAGCCTCGGGACAGGAAACTCCGAGCAGTACTTC.

The chain carries TRBV19 and TRBJ2-5, with a weak D call TRBD2 (6 bases). The V and J ends lost 5 bases and 2 bases respectively, with 12 bases between them. CDR1 and CDR2 from the germline V gene are LNHDA and SQIVND (reference sequence). The CDR3 is 14 residues long. The CDR3 here is CASSVGLRQETQYF. CDR3 nucleotide sequence: TGTGCCAGTAGTGTGGGACTTCGTCAAGAGACCCAGTACTTC.

The rearrangement joins TRBV5-8 to TRBJ2-7; no firm D call. V was trimmed by 1 base and J by 1 base, leaving 3 bases between them. The CDR3 consists of 12 residues. Germline CDR1 SGHTS, CDR2 YDEGEE. CDR3 in DNA: TGTGCCAGCAGCTTGTCTTCCTACGAGCAGTACGTC. It encodes CASSLSSYEQYV.

The rearrangement joins TRBV7-3 to TRBJ2-3; D remains unclear. Germline V gives CDR1 SGHTA, CDR2 FQGTGA. V was trimmed by 5 bases and J by 9 bases, leaving 15 bases between them. The CDR3 spans 13 residues. The CDR3 protein is CASSPRPFGTQYF. The CDR3 nucleotides are TGTGCCAGCAGCCCCCGTCCTTTCGGGACGCAGTATTTT.

This rearrangement joins TRBV28 to TRBJ1-1, with a weak D call TRBD1 (6 bases). Germline values: CDR1 MDHEN, CDR2 SYDVKM. V was cut by 2 bases and J by 4 bases, with 14 bases left in between. The CDR3 extends over 15 amino acids. Written as DNA, the CDR3 is TGTGCCAGCAGTTTAATGGGGGAAGGGGGCACTGAAGCTTTCTTT. Its protein is CASSLMGEGGTEAFF.

V usage is TRBV11-2 and J usage is TRBJ2-5, with 10 positions matching TRBD2. Germline values: CDR1 SGHAT, CDR2 FQNNGV. The CDR3 has 14 amino acids. The V segment lost 6 bases and the J segment 5 bases; nucleotides outside the gene matches: 6. This chain's CDR3 is CASSYQREGETQYF. CDR3 in DNA: TGTGCCAGCAGTTACCAGCGGGAGGGTGAGACCCAGTACTTC.

This clone was observed a handful of times. This sequence joins TRBV9 and TRBJ2-5; D perhaps matches TRBD2 (7 bases). The CDR3 length is 16 residues. Germline CDR1 SGDLS, CDR2 YYNGEE. Trimming pared 0 bases from V and 1 base from J, leaving 13 bases between. The CDR3 DNA follows: TGTGCCAGCAGCGTAGGGGTCGGGGGGCCCCAAGAGACCCAGTACTTC. Amino acid sequence: CASSVGVGGPQETQYF.

J is TRBJ1-1 and V is TRBV25-1; 7 nucleotides match TRBD1. Per germline, CDR1 MGHDK and CDR2 SYGVNS. This CDR3 comprises 13 residues. J gave up 4 bases and V 6 bases, and 5 bases lay outside the gene matches. The CDR3 is CASSRTGGTEAFF. CDR3 DNA sequence: TGTGCCAGCAGCAGGACAGGCGGCACTGAAGCTTTCTTT.

V usage is TRBV5-8 and J usage is TRBJ2-1; D perhaps matches TRBD1 (6 bases). The V end lost 3 bases, the J end lost 3 bases, and 19 bases lay between the germline ends. CDR3 length: 17 amino acids. From germline, CDR1 is SGHTS and CDR2 YDEGEE. Here the CDR3 DNA reads TGTGCCAGCAGCTCTGACCGGGACACCCCCTACTACAATGAGCAGTTCTTC. It yields the protein CASSSDRDTPYYNEQFF.

This clone was seen just once. The V and J genes are TRBV21-1 and TRBJ2-2; the table's D gene call, TRBD2, was not cross checked with the DNA. TRBV21-1 is listed as a pseudogene. The CDR3 has 14 amino acids. In DNA, the CDR3 is TGTGCCGGTGCGCGGGGATTGGACACCGGGGAGCTGTTTTTT. Protein sequence: CAGARGLDTGELFF.

This clone was seen a handful of times. The chain joins TRBV6-5 to TRBJ1-5, with D possibly matching TRBD1 (6 bases). The CDR3 loop spans 12 amino acids. V was cut by 6 bases and J by 5 bases, with 8 bases left in between. Germline V gene data show CDR1 as MNHEY and CDR2 as SVGAGI. The CDR3 nucleotides read TGTGCCAGCAGCCCAGGGGATCAGCCCCAGCATTTT. It translates to CASSPGDQPQHF.

The V call is TRBV6-2 or TRBV6-3, the J call TRBJ2-7, with 7 nucleotides matching TRBD1. The CDR3 covers 13 residues. The germline gives CDR1 MNHEY, CDR2 SVGEGT. V dropped 4 bases and J dropped 2; count of bases not matched to a gene: 2. The DNA for the CDR3 is TGTGCCAGCAGTTGGGGACAGACCTACGAGCAGTACTTC. As protein: CASSWGQTYEQYF.

The V gene is TRBV5-4, the J gene TRBJ1-2; D is ambiguous. The germline CDR1 and CDR2 sequences are SGHNT and YYREEE (reference sequence). The CDR3 covers 13 residues. The V end lost 2 bases, the J end lost 8 bases, and 13 bases lay between the germline ends. For the CDR3, the DNA is TGTGCCAGCAGCTTAGAGGATCATTCAGGCTACACCTTC. The encoded protein is CASSLEDHSGYTF.

The rearrangement links TRBV5-1 to TRBJ2-5; 10 positions match TRBD1. The germline gives CDR1 SGHRS, CDR2 YFSETQ. With V trimmed by 4 bases and J by 2 bases, 14 bases remained unmatched. The CDR3 loop spans 18 amino acids. The CDR3 reads CASSLLGQGGSGQETQYF. The CDR3 nucleotides are TGCGCCAGCAGCCTCCTCGGACAGGGGGGATCGGGGCAAGAGACCCAGTACTTC.

This clone was counted once. The chain links TRBV7-2 to TRBJ1-4; no firm D call. The CDR3 consists of 13 residues. V shed 10 bases and J shed 8 bases, with 17 bases lying between them. Germline V gene lookup returns CDR1 SGHTA and CDR2 FQGNSA. CDR3 loop: CATRGPLGEKLFF. The CDR3 coding sequence is TGTGCCACCCGAGGGCCGCTTGGCGAAAAACTGTTTTTT.

The V call is TRBV7-9, the J call TRBJ1-1; TRBD1 matches at 7 bases. V dropped 5 bases and J dropped 6; count of bases not matched to a gene: 15. The CDR3 consists of 16 residues. The germline gives CDR1 SEHNR, CDR2 FQNEAQ (reference sequence). CDR3 coding DNA: TGTGCCAGCAGCAACAACAGGGGTGGATCTTCGGCTGAAGCTTTCTTT. Residues: CASSNNRGGSSAEAFF.

This chain connects TRBV6-2 or TRBV6-3 to TRBJ2-7; 10 bases match TRBD2. CDR1 MNHEY and CDR2 SVGEGT come from the germline V gene. The CDR3 spans 20 residues. V was pared by 0 bases and J by 0 bases, with 14 bases of the junction left unmatched. CDR3 sequence reads: CASSYSMVLAGALLSYEQYV. The CDR3, as DNA: TGTGCCAGCAGTTACTCGATGGTGCTAGCGGGGGCCCTTCTCTCCTACGAGCAGTACGTC.

This rearrangement joins TRBV29-1 to TRBJ1-3; TRBD1 aligns across 7 bases. Germline values: CDR1 SQVTM, CDR2 ANQGSEA. The CDR3 has 12 residues. Trimming took 3 bases from V and 9 from J; bases not matched to a gene: 5. The CDR3 sequence is CSVDYRGGTIYF. CDR3 in DNA: TGCAGCGTTGATTACAGGGGAGGCACCATATATTTT.

Note on this clone: Different DNA sequences within this sample yield the same CDR3. This rearrangement joins TRBV3-1 (or the pseudogene TRBV3-2) to TRBJ2-3; 9 bases fit TRBD2. Germline CDR1 is LGHDT and CDR2 is YNNKEL (reference sequence). The CDR3 covers 15 residues. V shed 4 bases, J shed 1 base, and the junction held 3 bases outside the gene matches. This CDR3 is CASSPSGGRTDTQYF. DNA for the CDR3: TGTGCCAGCAGCCCAAGCGGGGGGCGCACAGATACGCAGTATTTT.

CDR3 protein: CASGDGGGYGYTF. CDR3 sequence (DNA): TGCGCCAGCGGAGACGGGGGAGGGTATGGCTACACCTTC. The chain recombines TRBV10-2 with TRBJ1-2, with D maybe TRBD1 (5 bases). The V and J ends lost 8 bases and 5 bases respectively, with 15 bases between them. The CDR3 extends over 13 amino acids. Germline CDR1 and CDR2: WSHSY and SAAADI.

The chain links TRBV4-1 to TRBJ1-5; possibly TRBD1 for D (5 bases). Looked up from germline, CDR1 is MGHRA and CDR2 is YSYEKL. Between the trimmed V and J ends, which lost 2 bases and 3 bases, there was a span of 11 bases. The CDR3 has 15 amino acids. The CDR3 sequence: CASSQHRGINQPQHF. The CDR3, as DNA: TGCGCCAGCAGCCAACATAGGGGTATCAATCAGCCCCAGCATTTT.

The CDR3 protein is CASSTRTSGAYNEQFF. The CDR3 coding sequence is TGTGCCAGCAGCACCCGGACTAGCGGAGCCTACAATGAGCAGTTCTTC. This chain joins TRBV13 and TRBJ2-1, with 10 bases identical to TRBD2. The V segment lost 5 bases and the J segment 2 bases; nucleotides outside the gene matches: 6. The CDR3 has 16 amino acids. Germline loops: CDR1 PRHDT, CDR2 FYEKMQ (reference sequence). Combining the CDR3 with reference TRBV13 and TRBJ2-1 gives the whole variable domain AAGVIQSPRHLIKEKRETATLKCYPIPRHDTVYWYQQGPGQDPQFLISFYEKMQSDKGSIPDRFSAQQFSDYHSELNMSSLELGDSALYFCASSTRTSGAYNEQFFGPGTRLTVL.

The chain uses TRBV28 and TRBJ2-6; D remains unclear. Germline CDR1 and CDR2: MDHEN and SYDVKM. Trimming shortened V by 4 bases and J by 1 base, and 2 bases separated the two germline ends. The CDR3 contains 13 residues. Written as DNA, the CDR3 is TGTGCCAGCAGTTCATCTGGGGCCAACGTCCTGACTTTC. Amino acid sequence: CASSSSGANVLTF.

This chain uses TRBV7-3 with TRBJ2-6, with 7 bases aligning to TRBD1. This CDR3 has 16 residues. J lost 0 bases, V lost 4 bases, and 3 bases had no gene match. Germline-derived CDR1 and CDR2 are SGHTA and FQGTGA. DNA for the CDR3: TGTGCCAGCAGCTCTCAGGGGGACTCTGGGGCCAACGTCCTGACTTTC. Translation gives CASSSQGDSGANVLTF.

The CDR3 coding sequence is TGTGCCAGCTCCCAAACCGGGACAGGGTCTAGTGAGCAGTACGTC. Its translation: CASSQTGTGSSEQYV. The chain carries TRBV18 and TRBJ2-7, with TRBD1 matching 9 bases. CDR1 is KGHSH and CDR2 is LQKENI in the germline V gene. The CDR3 length is 15 residues. J gave up 7 bases and V 6 bases, and 13 bases lay outside the gene matches.